This T cell receptor beta chain was retrieved from a study of chemoradiotherapy in HPV16-positive cancers. Overall study results and limits: During treatment, candidate HPV-specific clones and E7-related motifs expanded in tumor.

Clones were read by immunoSEQ multiplex PCR, and TCRdb kept only the in-frame ones, dropping some. There are about 500 clones in the sample; approximately 88% occur only once, and about 12% lies in the top ten. On this clone: Antigen unknown.

In germline, CDR1 is SEHNR, CDR2 FQNEAQ (reference sequence). V was pared by 4 bases and J by 6 bases, with 9 bases between. The CDR3 runs to 12 residues. The genes are TRBV7-9 and TRBJ1-2; D remains unclear. Material: tumor tissue, obtained from a patient who underwent chemoradiotherapy. The TCR comes from a human donor with HPV-associated anogenital cancer. The CDR3 DNA is TGTGCCAGCAGCTCCGGACGGGATGGCTACACCTTC. It yields the protein CASSSGRDGYTF.